This T cell receptor (beta chain) stems from a study of blood T cell repertoires in COVID-19. On the study more broadly: PBMCs, B-cell-depleted T cells, or T cells were the source of the cDNA or gDNA that made up the material.

Using immunoSEQ multiplex PCR, the repertoire was profiled, and TCRdb retains in-frame clones only, with some absent. Seen here are 70,000 or so clones, 75% to 95% observed once, and the top ten hold about 5.1%. Germline V gene sequence: CDR1 SGHAT, CDR2 FQNNGV. CDR3 length: 18 residues. The V gene end was trimmed by 4 bases and the J gene end by 7 bases; junction bases not matched to a gene: 20. The sample consisted of peripheral blood. This chain connects TRBV11-2 to TRBJ2-7, with 9 bases identical to TRBD2. The sequence was collected from a woman between 18 and 29 years old with acute or convalescent COVID-19. The CDR3 DNA sequence: TGTGCCAGCAGCTCACCCTTCTCCTTGGCGGGGGGGCCGCGAGAGCAGTACTTC. Encoded protein: CASSSPFSLAGGPREQYF.